This paragraph reports one TCR beta chain. Its antigen is still unknown. Germline lookup yields CDR1 SGHTA and CDR2 FQGTGA. Trimming shortened V by 4 bases and J by 0 bases, and 4 bases separated the two germline ends. The CDR3 runs to 13 residues. Sequencing used immunoSEQ multiplex PCR; TCRdb keeps in-frame clones, though not all of them. The data contain 150,000 or so clones, 92% of them singletons. These data belong to a study of T cell responses to AZD1222 COVID-19 vaccine. Study-level findings and limits: The donor cohort was predominantly white British with a female majority, and clonal diversity may have been underestimated. Vaccine-associated CD4 TCRs ranged over spike, dominating at 160-218 and 743-854.

The V and J genes are TRBV7-3 and TRBJ1-3; D remains ambiguous. The source was peripheral blood, collected on day 0 of AZD1222 vaccination. The receptor's source is an adult in good health. CDR3 sequence: CASSSSSGNTIYF. CDR3 nucleotide sequence: TGTGCCAGCAGCTCGAGCTCTGGAAACACCATATATTTT.